This passage covers 18 T cell receptor beta chains from one sample sequenced in a study of Tregs in tolerant kidney transplant recipients. This table comes from immunoSEQ multiplex PCR, and its TCRdb copy is limited to in-frame clones, with some not included. The sample consists of roughly 70,000 clones, 84% of them appearing once. Sequencing was performed on CD4+ T cells from blood. The receptors were gathered from a human donor in good health.

This clone appeared once. The gene calls are TRBV7-2 and TRBJ1-5; D is undetermined. Between the trimmed V and J ends, which lost 5 bases and 0 bases, there was a span of 14 bases. The length of the CDR3 is 16 residues. Germline V gives CDR1 SGHTA, CDR2 FQGNSA. DNA for the CDR3: TGTGCCAGCAGCCCGCAGAGTTCTAATAGCAATCAGCCCCAGCATTTT. The encoded protein is CASSPQSSNSNQPQHF.

This clone was counted a few times. The chain uses TRBV7-2 and TRBJ2-5; no reliable D call. V lost 2 bases and J 4 bases, leaving 14 bases between the germline ends. The CDR3 totals 15 residues. CDR1 is SGHTA and CDR2 is FQGNSA in the germline V gene. CDR3 protein: CASSLRPEPLETQYF. The CDR3 DNA reads as TGTGCCAGCAGCTTAAGACCGGAACCCTTAGAGACCCAGTACTTC.

This clone came up once. The genes are TRBV15 and TRBJ2-2; 8 positions agree with TRBD2. The trim removed 0 bases at V and 1 base at J, leaving 7 bases unmatched. Germline CDR1 reads LNHNV; CDR2 reads YYDKDF (reference sequence). CDR3 length: 18 amino acids. The CDR3 loop is CATSRDRIAGRNTGELFF. The CDR3 DNA is TGTGCCACCAGCAGAGATAGAATAGCGGGAAGGAACACCGGGGAGCTGTTTTTT.

The J gene is TRBJ1-4, the V gene TRBV5-4; D is ambiguous. Trimming cost V 4 bases and J 6 bases, with 4 bases left between them. Per the germline V gene, CDR1 is SGHNT and CDR2 is YYREEE (reference sequence). The CDR3 has 11 amino acids. The CDR3 sequence is CASSRDEKLFF. DNA for the CDR3: TGTGCCAGCAGCCGAGATGAAAAACTGTTTTTT.

This sequence joins TRBV29-1 and TRBJ2-2; D is unresolved. This CDR3 is 11 amino acids long. Germline V gene lookup returns CDR1 SQVTM and CDR2 ANQGSEA. V gave up 7 bases and J gave up 5 bases, with 8 bases separating them. CDR3 loop: CSAGETGELFF. For the CDR3, the DNA is TGCAGCGCTGGAGAAACCGGGGAGCTGTTTTTT.

The V gene is TRBV11-3, the J gene TRBJ2-5, with 7 bases identical to TRBD1. Per germline, CDR1 SGHNT and CDR2 YENEEA. The CDR3 spans 14 residues. The junction had 9 bases not matched to a gene; V was cut back by 6 bases and J by 5 bases. For the CDR3, the DNA is TGTGCCAGCAGTTGGTCTGAGGGACAGGAGACCCAGTACTTC. Its translation: CASSWSEGQETQYF.

The chain carries TRBV7-9 and TRBJ2-7, with 12 bases identical to TRBD2. J was trimmed by 6 bases and V by 2 bases; bases with no gene match: 5. From germline, CDR1 is SEHNR and CDR2 FQNEAQ (reference sequence). This CDR3 comprises 15 residues. The CDR3 region has the DNA TGTGCCAGCAGCTTAACCCTAGCGGGGGGGCCCGAGCAGTACTTC. It yields the protein CASSLTLAGGPEQYF. Supplemented by reference TRBV7-9 and TRBJ2-7, the full variable domain reads DTGVSQNPRHKITKRGQNVTFRCDPISEHNRLYWYRQTLGQGPEFLTYFQNEAQLEKSRLLSDRFSAERPKGSFSTLEIQRTEQGDSAMYLCASSLTLAGGPEQYFGPGTRLTVT.

The chain combines TRBV7-6 with TRBJ2-3; D may be TRBD1 (5 bases). The germline V and J ends were trimmed by 7 bases and 1 base, with 9 bases remaining between them. CDR1 and CDR2 from the germline V gene are SGHVS and FNYEAQ. This CDR3 contains 13 residues. The CDR3 DNA reads as TGTGCCAGCAATGGCAGGGGCACAGATACGCAGTATTTT. This codes for CASNGRGTDTQYF. Supplemented by reference TRBV7-6 and TRBJ2-3, the full variable domain reads GAGVSQSPRYKVTKRGQDVALRCDPISGHVSLYWYRQALGQGPEFLTYFNYEAQQDKSGLPNDRFSAERPEGSISTLTIQRTEQRDSAMYRCASNGRGTDTQYFGPGTRLTVL.

The chain joins TRBV5-5 to TRBJ2-7, with TRBD2 identical over 11 bases. This CDR3 comprises 15 residues. With V trimmed by 0 bases and J by 3 bases, 2 bases remained unmatched. Germline assignment: CDR1 SGHKS and CDR2 YYEKEE (reference sequence). CDR3: CASSLGLAGYYEQYF. The CDR3 bases are TGTGCCAGCAGCTTGGGACTAGCGGGATACTACGAGCAGTACTTC.

The chain links TRBV6-1 to TRBJ1-5; tentative D call: TRBD1 (6 bases). CDR3 length equals 13 residues. Germline loops: CDR1 MNHNS, CDR2 SASEGT. The V and J ends lost 8 bases and 7 bases respectively, with 15 bases between them. Here the CDR3 DNA reads TGTGCCAGCCTCCAGGCAGGGGAGCAGCCCCAGCATTTT. As protein: CASLQAGEQPQHF.

This clone turned up a few times. The V gene is TRBV6-1, the J gene TRBJ2-3; 12 bases are a match to TRBD2. CDR3 size: 13 residues. Trimming removed 5 bases from V and 9 bases from J; junction bases left unmatched: 3. Germline V gene sequence: CDR1 MNHNS, CDR2 SASEGT. Here the CDR3 reads CASSSGTSGTQYF. The CDR3 DNA is TGTGCCAGCAGTTCGGGGACTAGCGGGACGCAGTATTTT.

This chain joins TRBV5-4 and TRBJ2-2, with 15 bases lining up with TRBD2. Germline loops: CDR1 SGHNT, CDR2 YYREEE (reference sequence). This CDR3 region has 18 residues. Unmatched junction bases numbered 8, after V lost 5 bases and J lost 3 bases. CDR3 in DNA: TGTGCCAGCAGGGTCGGACTAGCGGGGGGGCCGGACACCGGGGAGCTGTTTTTT. Its translation is CASRVGLAGGPDTGELFF.

The chain employs TRBV5-1 and TRBJ2-3, with D possibly matching TRBD2 (5 bases). Per germline, CDR1 SGHRS and CDR2 YFSETQ. V lost 4 bases to trimming and J lost 5 bases, with 11 bases between them. The CDR3 spans 13 residues. CDR3 protein: CASSHRGRDTQYF. The CDR3 DNA reads TGCGCCAGCAGCCACAGAGGGAGAGATACGCAGTATTTT.

Here the CDR3 DNA reads TGTGCCAGTAGTACTAGCCGGGGGATAGATACGCAGTATTTT. Protein: CASSTSRGIDTQYF. This sequence joins TRBV19 and TRBJ2-3; D might be TRBD2 (6 bases). The ends were cut back, 4 bases at V and 5 bases at J, with 13 bases in the middle. Germline assignment: CDR1 LNHDA and CDR2 SQIVND (reference sequence). The CDR3 is made up of 14 amino acids.

The J gene is TRBJ1-4, the V gene TRBV7-2; D unresolved. With 6 bases removed from V and 3 bases from J, the gap between germline ends came to 14 bases. Germline V gene sequence: CDR1 SGHTA, CDR2 FQGNSA. There are 15 residues in the CDR3. The CDR3 DNA reads as TGTGCCAGCAGGAACCCCTGGAGGGCTAATGAAAAACTGTTTTTT. Amino acid sequence: CASRNPWRANEKLFF.

The chain combines TRBV4-2 with TRBJ1-1; D unclear. Trimming stripped 6 bases from V and 1 base from J, with 9 bases between. CDR1 and CDR2 (germline): LGHNA, YNFKEQ. The CDR3 totals 13 residues. The CDR3 loop is CASRRDENTEAFF. CDR3 nucleotide sequence: TGTGCCAGCAGACGAGATGAGAACACTGAAGCTTTCTTT.

The J gene is TRBJ1-5, the V gene TRBV5-1, with D uncertain. CDR1 SGHRS and CDR2 YFSETQ come from the germline V gene. The length of the CDR3 is 13 residues. The V end lost 1 base, the J end lost 0 bases, and 2 bases lay between the germline ends. DNA for the CDR3: TGCGCCAGCAGCTTGACTAGCAATCAGCCCCAGCATTTT. It yields the protein CASSLTSNQPQHF.

The rearrangement joins TRBV6-5 to TRBJ2-3, with TRBD1 as a possible D gene (5 bases). The CDR3 is 13 amino acids. Trimming removed 6 bases at V and 2 bases at J, with 9 bases between. The germline V gene encodes CDR1 MNHEY and CDR2 SVGAGI. This CDR3 is CASRGPDTDTQYF. In DNA form, the CDR3 reads TGTGCCAGCAGGGGGCCCGACACAGATACGCAGTATTTT.